This passage covers 30 T cell receptor beta chains from one sample sequenced in a study of cytomegalovirus exposure and HLA in healthy donors (TCRdb year 2017). Library preparation employed the immunoSEQ multiplex PCR assay. For the multiplex PCR, a mixture combining 60 forward primers for TCR Vbeta segments and 13 reverse primers for TCR Jbeta segments was used. TCRdb holds this immuneACCESS table with in-frame rearrangements only. Some clones are missing; in checked studies, unresolved V genes explain under half, and the rest has no known cause. The sample profile shows about 130,000 clones; about 80% of them were found once. The leading ten clones occupy about 2% of the sample. The sample consisted of PBMCs. The receptors derive from a man aged 18 to 35 in good health and CMV-seronegative.

This clone was observed a few times. V usage is TRBV2 and J usage is TRBJ1-6; D is perhaps TRBD1 (6 bases). Trimming removed 9 bases at V and 8 bases at J, with 11 bases between. This CDR3 has 12 residues. Germline assignment: CDR1 SNHLY and CDR2 FYNNEI. In nucleotides, the CDR3 is TGTGCCAGATCAGGGGTGGATTCACCCCTCCACTTT. Amino acid sequence: CARSGVDSPLHF.

This clone was counted between two and nine times. The chain combines TRBV5-8 with TRBJ1-4; perhaps TRBD1 as D (5 bases). Germline V gene lookup returns CDR1 SGHTS and CDR2 YDEGEE. Between the trimmed V and J ends, which lost 0 bases and 7 bases, there was a span of 10 bases. The CDR3 covers 14 residues. This CDR3 is CASSLAGGSEKLFF. The CDR3 bases are TGTGCCAGCAGCTTGGCGGGGGGGAGTGAAAAACTGTTTTTT.

V usage is TRBV6-5 and J usage is TRBJ1-6; D remains unclear. V lost 0 bases and J 7 bases, leaving 10 bases between the germline ends. CDR3 size: 15 residues. In germline, CDR1 is MNHEY, CDR2 SVGAGI. The DNA for the CDR3 is TGTGCCAGCAGTTACTCTAGCCAGACGAATTCACCCCTCCACTTT. Amino acid sequence: CASSYSSQTNSPLHF.

The chain is built from TRBV14 and TRBJ2-7, with TRBD2 identical over 7 bases. The CDR3 is 16 amino acids. Germline V gives CDR1 SGHDN, CDR2 FVKESK. J lost 2 bases, V lost 4 bases, and 11 bases had no gene match. CDR3 sequence reads: CASSLGSASGPYEQYF. As DNA, the CDR3 is TGTGCCAGCAGCCTCGGTTCGGCTAGCGGACCCTACGAGCAGTACTTC.

The sample holds one count of this clone. V is TRBV4-2 and J is TRBJ2-7, with 8 bases identical to TRBD2. The CDR3 runs to 16 residues. J was trimmed by 5 bases and V by 0 bases; bases with no gene match: 9. Germline lookup yields CDR1 LGHNA and CDR2 YNFKEQ. In DNA, the CDR3 is TGTGCCAGCAGCCAAGATCGGGGGGGAGGCCGCCACGAGCAGTACTTC. It specifies CASSQDRGGGRHEQYF.

The CDR3 DNA reads as TGTGCCAGCAGTTACTCGTTCCTACAGCCCGAGCAGTACTTC. Amino acids: CASSYSFLQPEQYF. The chain is built from TRBV6-5 and TRBJ2-7; D is ambiguous. The V gene lost 0 bases and the J gene lost 6 bases, with 12 bases spanning the gap. The CDR3 runs to 14 residues. Per germline, CDR1 MNHEY and CDR2 SVGAGI.

V usage is TRBV5-4 and J usage is TRBJ2-3, with 7 bases that match TRBD2. V shed 0 bases, J shed 5 bases, and the junction held 12 bases outside the gene matches. Germline V gene lookup returns CDR1 SGHNT and CDR2 YYREEE (reference sequence). CDR3 size: 17 residues. The CDR3 region has the DNA TGTGCCAGCAGCTTGGCCTTATCGGCGGGAGATGTAGATACGCAGTATTTT. Its protein is CASSLALSAGDVDTQYF.

In its sample, this clone was seen a few times. V usage is TRBV12-5 and J usage is TRBJ1-2; weak D call: TRBD1 (5 bases). The V gene's germline CDR1 is LGHNT and CDR2 FRNRAP. The CDR3 runs 18 residues. V was shortened by 5 bases and J by 6 bases, with 28 bases between the two germline ends. CDR3: CASGLDRQGLLRGNGYTF. The DNA of the CDR3 is TGTGCTAGTGGTCTCGATAGGCAGGGTCTGTTACGAGGTAATGGCTACACCTTC.

The chain combines TRBV11-2 with TRBJ2-7, with D perhaps matching TRBD1 (5 bases). CDR3 length equals 14 residues. Per germline, CDR1 SGHAT and CDR2 FQNNGV. The germline V and J ends were trimmed by 7 bases and 3 bases, with 16 bases remaining between them. The chain's CDR3 is CASTYRQGNYEQYV. CDR3 nucleotides: TGTGCCAGCACCTACAGGCAGGGCAACTACGAGCAGTACGTC.

This clone came up a few times. This chain uses TRBV4-1 with TRBJ1-1, with 10 bases identical to TRBD1. The germline CDR1 and CDR2 sequences are MGHRA and YSYEKL. The CDR3 extends over 16 amino acids. Trimming cost V 0 bases and J 4 bases; bases outside gene matches: 5. The CDR3: CASSQERTGGITEAFF. DNA of the CDR3: TGCGCCAGCAGCCAAGAAAGGACAGGGGGTATCACTGAAGCTTTCTTT.

The chain carries TRBV27 and TRBJ2-7; 8 nucleotides agree with TRBD2. V was clipped by 6 bases and J by 3 bases; unmatched bases: 10. CDR1 and CDR2 from the germline V gene are MNHEY and SMNVEV (reference sequence). This CDR3 region has 15 residues. CDR3 amino acids: CASSTAGGPIYEQYF. DNA for the CDR3: TGTGCCAGCAGCACCGCGGGAGGTCCAATCTACGAGCAGTACTTC.

V is TRBV5-4 and J is TRBJ2-7; 11 bases map to TRBD2. Losses at the gene ends were 0 bases for V and 11 bases for J; bases not matched to a gene: 16. Germline V gives CDR1 SGHNT, CDR2 YYREEE (reference sequence). The CDR3 is 17 residues long. This CDR3 reads CASSLGGTSGVYAVEYV. CDR3 nucleotide sequence: TGTGCCAGCAGCTTGGGCGGGACTAGCGGAGTTTATGCTGTCGAGTACGTC.

This rearrangement joins TRBV7-2 to TRBJ2-5, with D possibly being TRBD1 (5 bases). The CDR3 consists of 14 residues. V was pared by 1 base and J by 5 bases, with 11 bases between. Germline V gene lookup returns CDR1 SGHTA and CDR2 FQGNSA. This CDR3 reads CASSLGAGLETQYF. In nucleotides, the CDR3 is TGTGCCAGCAGCTTAGGGGCAGGGTTGGAGACCCAGTACTTC.

The genes are TRBV19 and TRBJ1-1; TRBD1 might be the D (6 bases). The CDR3 runs to 17 residues. Per the germline V gene, CDR1 is LNHDA and CDR2 is SQIVND (reference sequence). Between the trimmed V and J ends, which lost 8 bases and 4 bases, there was a span of 26 bases. This chain's CDR3 is CASPFKGVGGGGTEAFF. The DNA for the CDR3 is TGTGCCAGTCCGTTTAAAGGGGTCGGGGGCGGGGGCACTGAAGCTTTCTTT.

V is TRBV7-8 and J is TRBJ2-1; TRBD2 matches 11 bases. V dropped 3 bases and J dropped 0; count of bases not matched to a gene: 7. Germline CDR1 and CDR2: SGHVS and FQNEAQ. The CDR3 covers 18 residues. CDR3 sequence reads: CASSLASGGPGSYNEQFF. In nucleotides, the CDR3 is TGTGCCAGCAGCTTGGCTAGCGGGGGGCCGGGCTCCTACAATGAGCAGTTCTTC.

The chain carries TRBV9 and TRBJ2-3; D possibly corresponds to TRBD2 (5 bases). V lost 0 bases to trimming and J lost 0 bases, with 8 bases between them. In germline, CDR1 is SGDLS, CDR2 YYNGEE. The CDR3 loop spans 15 amino acids. CDR3 sequence (DNA): TGTGCCAGCAGCGTAGTGAGCGGAAGCACAGATACGCAGTATTTT. The encoded protein is CASSVVSGSTDTQYF.

The rearrangement joins TRBV25-1 to TRBJ1-2, with D hard to call. Deletions cut 4 bases from V and 6 bases from J, with 15 bases between. The CDR3 spans 14 residues. Germline assignment: CDR1 MGHDK and CDR2 SYGVNS. The CDR3 is CASSASRGFHGYTF. In nucleotides, the CDR3 is TGTGCCAGCAGTGCCTCGCGAGGGTTCCATGGCTACACCTTC.

This clone was seen more than once but under ten times. The chain combines TRBV25-1 with TRBJ2-3; D is unclear. The germline gives CDR1 MGHDK, CDR2 SYGVNS. This CDR3 is built from 12 residues. The V gene lost 5 bases and the J gene lost 6 bases, with 9 bases spanning the gap. CDR3 loop: CASSKSRDTQYF. CDR3 sequence (DNA): TGTGCCAGCAGTAAAAGCCGGGATACGCAGTATTTT.

The chain has TRBV15 and TRBJ1-1; 9 positions match TRBD1. The CDR3 extends over 16 amino acids. V lost 0 bases and J lost 7; bases outside the gene matches: 9. Germline-derived CDR1 and CDR2 are LNHNV and YYDKDF (reference sequence). In DNA, the CDR3 is TGTGCCACCAGCAGAGATATAACAGGGGGCTCTCGTGAAGCTTTCTTT. Protein sequence: CATSRDITGGSREAFF.

The chain carries TRBV9 and TRBJ2-3, with 7 nucleotides matching TRBD2. The germline V gene has CDR1 SGDLS and CDR2 YYNGEE. V gave up 0 bases and J gave up 2 bases; unmatched junction bases: 18. This CDR3 has 20 amino acids. The CDR3 DNA follows: TGTGCCAGCAGCGTAGAGCCCCCCCGGCGCGGGGGAGGGGCCACAGATACGCAGTATTTT. It is translated as CASSVEPPRRGGGATDTQYF.

The CDR3 loop reads CASSDRGQGNSPLHF. The CDR3 bases are TGTGCCAGCAGCGACAGGGGGCAGGGGAATTCACCCCTCCACTTT. The chain combines TRBV7-9 with TRBJ1-6; 10 nucleotides line up with TRBD1. The CDR3 consists of 15 residues. Germline-derived CDR1 and CDR2 are SEHNR and FQNEAQ (reference sequence). V lost 5 bases to trimming and J lost 7 bases; unmatched junction nucleotides: 5.

The chain employs TRBV4-2 and TRBJ2-1; 12 nucleotides agree with TRBD2. V shed 0 bases, J shed 7 bases, and the junction held 10 bases outside the gene matches. The CDR3 covers 18 residues. Germline CDR1 is LGHNA and CDR2 is YNFKEQ. The CDR3 loop reads CASSQEGTPSGRVNEQFF. Written as DNA, the CDR3 is TGTGCCAGCAGCCAAGAGGGAACCCCTAGCGGGAGGGTGAATGAGCAGTTCTTC.

This clone occurred once. The chain recombines TRBV4-2 with TRBJ1-5; no reliable D call. Germline CDR1 reads LGHNA; CDR2 reads YNFKEQ. CDR3 length equals 12 residues. V was clipped by 5 bases and J by 4 bases, with 6 bases between them. The CDR3 DNA is TGTGCCAGCAGCTTACAGAATCAGCCCCAGCATTTT. Amino acids: CASSLQNQPQHF.

The chain links TRBV4-3 to TRBJ2-1, with D tentatively TRBD1 (6 bases). Per the germline V gene, CDR1 is LGHNA and CDR2 is YSLEER. The CDR3 totals 17 residues. Trimming cost V 1 base and J 0 bases, with 13 bases left between them. For the CDR3, the DNA is TGCGCCAGCAGCCAAGTAACAGGGACAAGCTCCTACAATGAGCAGTTCTTC. Protein product: CASSQVTGTSSYNEQFF.

The gene calls are TRBV13 and TRBJ1-2, with 7 bases identical to TRBD1. Germline V lookup: CDR1 PRHDT, CDR2 FYEKMQ (reference sequence). V lost 6 bases, J lost 4 bases, and 11 bases stayed unmatched. The CDR3 has 15 residues. CDR3 sequence: CASRVSNRGTYGYTF. The CDR3 DNA sequence: TGTGCCAGCAGAGTATCGAACAGGGGTACCTATGGCTACACCTTC.

The rearrangement joins TRBV5-1 to TRBJ2-7; TRBD1 matches at 9 bases. There are 15 residues in the CDR3. Germline CDR1 reads SGHRS; CDR2 reads YFSETQ. The J segment lost 6 bases and the V segment lost 0 bases, leaving 7 bases of the junction unmatched. In DNA form, the CDR3 reads TGCGCCAGCAGCTTGGGAGCCGGGACAGGGTGCGAGCAGTACTTC. Its translation is CASSLGAGTGCEQYF.

The chain is built from TRBV27 and TRBJ1-2; tentative D call: TRBD1 (5 bases). V shed 4 bases and J shed 5 bases, with 14 bases lying between them. Germline CDR1 and CDR2: MNHEY and SMNVEV (reference sequence). This CDR3 has 14 amino acids. CDR3 residues: CASSSIAGIYGYTF. Written as DNA, the CDR3 is TGTGCCAGCAGTTCCATCGCAGGGATATATGGCTACACCTTC.

This clone was counted only a few times. V is TRBV30 and J is TRBJ1-1; the D gene is possibly TRBD1 (5 bases). Germline V gene data show CDR1 as GTSNPN and CDR2 as SVGIG (reference sequence). Trimming shortened V by 2 bases and J by 1 base, and 8 bases separated the two germline ends. The length of the CDR3 is 13 residues. The DNA of the CDR3 is TGTGCCTGGAGTCCCCAGGGGAACACTGAAGCTTTCTTT. Protein sequence: CAWSPQGNTEAFF.

This sequence joins TRBV4-1 and TRBJ2-1; 9 bases map to TRBD1. Unmatched junction bases numbered 9, after V lost 1 base and J lost 8 bases. Germline V gene sequence: CDR1 MGHRA, CDR2 YSYEKL. The CDR3 is made up of 16 amino acids. The CDR3 region is CASSQAQYNRGHEQFF. The CDR3 DNA reads as TGCGCCAGCAGCCAAGCCCAATATAACAGGGGGCATGAGCAGTTCTTC.

This clone came up once. The CDR3 here is CASSLVEGSYEQYV. DNA of the CDR3: TGTGCCAGCAGCTTAGTTGAGGGTTCGTACGAGCAGTACGTC. This chain links TRBV11-2 with TRBJ2-7; D is possibly TRBD2 (5 bases). CDR1 SGHAT and CDR2 FQNNGV come from the germline V gene. This CDR3 has 14 residues. V dropped 1 base and J dropped 4 bases, with 11 bases sitting between them.